The clone carrying this T cell receptor beta chain was seen repeatedly, ten times or more. The PBMCs studied were ones that came from about 10 ml fresh peripheral blood. This sample stems from a study of T cells in Graves' hyperthyroidism and ophthalmopathy. Looking at the study overall: Any treatment followed the collection of peripheral blood at initial diagnosis.

Researchers amplified the TCR beta CDR3 regions from RNA transcripts. When the TCR CDR3 underwent first-round RT-PCR, the HTBI primer set was used. One entry per CDR3 protein results from TCRdb running MiXCR on the multiplex PCR reads. The data show hundreds of thousands of distinct CDR3 sequences, with approximately 15% seen just once and around 9.6% held by the top ten. The sequencing input was blood. The TCR was taken from a woman in her late teens or twenties with Graves' hyperthyroidism.

The CDR3 DNA follows: TGTGCCTGGATTGCGGTACCCGTAGCCGGGAACACTGAAGCTTTCTTT. Its protein is CAWIAVPVAGNTEAFF. The rearrangement joins TRBV30 to TRBJ1-1; D call uncertain. The CDR3 sequence is 16 residues long. V dropped 4 bases and J dropped 1 base, with 19 bases sitting between them. CDR1 and CDR2 from the germline V gene are GTSNPN and SVGIG (reference sequence).